The rows below give T cell receptor beta chains drawn from one sample of a study of blood T cell repertoires in COVID-19. Clones were sequenced by immunoSEQ multiplex PCR, and TCRdb holds only the in-frame ones, with some missing. The profile shows 45,000 to 50,000 clones, 88% of them singletons. Sequenced material: peripheral blood. All receptors come from a man aged 50 or older with active COVID-19. CDR3s include the opening cysteine and the closing phenylalanine or tryptophan. D genes are given only for firm matches. Only some rows state a clone size, as once, few, many or a class for expanded clones.

cdr3_aa: CASTQQRRDGGSPLHF
clone_size: -
j_call: TRBJ1-6
v_call: TRBV7-9
d_call: -

cdr3_aa: CASSLRTSGTDTQYF
clone_size: -
j_call: TRBJ2-3
v_call: TRBV7-2
d_call: TRBD2

cdr3_aa: CASSLAREGDTQYF
clone_size: -
j_call: TRBJ2-3
v_call: TRBV5-4
d_call: TRBD2

cdr3_aa: CASGVTSGSTGQFF
clone_size: -
j_call: TRBJ2-1
v_call: TRBV2
d_call: TRBD2

cdr3_aa: CASSGTSDNSPLHF
clone_size: -
j_call: TRBJ1-6
v_call: TRBV18
d_call: -

cdr3_aa: CASSSSGGPGYGYTF
clone_size: -
j_call: TRBJ1-2
v_call: TRBV7-9
d_call: -

cdr3_aa: CASSEIGWSGNTIYF
clone_size: -
j_call: TRBJ1-3
v_call: TRBV2
d_call: -

cdr3_aa: CASSMWSLESGGELFF
clone_size: once
j_call: TRBJ2-2
v_call: TRBV19
d_call: -

cdr3_aa: CASSLVGVLAGEQYF
clone_size: -
j_call: TRBJ2-7
v_call: TRBV5-1
d_call: -

cdr3_aa: CASSPRQRGGLYEQYF
clone_size: -
j_call: TRBJ2-7
v_call: TRBV4-2
d_call: TRBD2

cdr3_aa: CASSFAGDKYEQYF
clone_size: once
j_call: TRBJ2-7
v_call: TRBV11-1
d_call: TRBD2

cdr3_aa: CASSQPGGKETQYF
clone_size: -
j_call: TRBJ2-5
v_call: TRBV7-9
d_call: -

cdr3_aa: CASSRAGTSGGPSNF
clone_size: once
j_call: TRBJ2-3
v_call: TRBV6-6
d_call: TRBD2

cdr3_aa: CASSFRTGEGIEQYF
clone_size: -
j_call: TRBJ2-7
v_call: TRBV4-1
d_call: TRBD1

cdr3_aa: CASSWTGPKTGELFF
clone_size: -
j_call: TRBJ2-2
v_call: TRBV5-1
d_call: TRBD1

cdr3_aa: CAWSIYRRSYEQYF
clone_size: few
j_call: TRBJ2-7
v_call: TRBV30
d_call: -

cdr3_aa: CASSPRGRSSYEQYF
clone_size: -
j_call: TRBJ2-7
v_call: TRBV7-6
d_call: -

cdr3_aa: CASSLASTGGSNEQFF
clone_size: -
j_call: TRBJ2-1
v_call: TRBV12-1
d_call: -

cdr3_aa: CASSYEQGWNSPLHF
clone_size: -
j_call: TRBJ1-6
v_call: TRBV3-1/TRBV3-2
d_call: -

cdr3_aa: CAASETRRNTDTQYF
clone_size: -
j_call: TRBJ2-3
v_call: TRBV19
d_call: -

cdr3_aa: CATSDSSPGTRIHEQYF
clone_size: -
j_call: TRBJ2-7
v_call: TRBV24-1
d_call: TRBD2

cdr3_aa: CASSVQDYGYTF
clone_size: -
j_call: TRBJ1-2
v_call: TRBV9
d_call: -

cdr3_aa: CAHRGQGDNSPLHF
clone_size: -
j_call: TRBJ1-6
v_call: TRBV6-6
d_call: TRBD1

cdr3_aa: CASSQGAGGRDIQYF
clone_size: -
j_call: TRBJ2-4
v_call: TRBV3-1/TRBV3-2
d_call: TRBD2

cdr3_aa: CASSQDGWGQHGELFF
clone_size: few
j_call: TRBJ2-2
v_call: TRBV14
d_call: -

cdr3_aa: CATSSFAGTSGRGGTDTQYF
clone_size: -
j_call: TRBJ2-3
v_call: TRBV15
d_call: TRBD2

cdr3_aa: CASSIGQPQHF
clone_size: once
j_call: TRBJ1-5
v_call: TRBV19
d_call: -

cdr3_aa: CASSQDAGGAEVGDTQYF
clone_size: -
j_call: TRBJ2-3
v_call: TRBV4-3
d_call: -

cdr3_aa: CASSLVGTSGPYEQYF
clone_size: -
j_call: TRBJ2-7
v_call: TRBV7-8
d_call: TRBD2

cdr3_aa: CASSIQGFGNTIYF
clone_size: -
j_call: TRBJ1-3
v_call: TRBV2
d_call: TRBD1

cdr3_aa: CASSLGTSGAKNIQYF
clone_size: -
j_call: TRBJ2-4
v_call: TRBV9
d_call: TRBD2

cdr3_aa: CASSLSRTAEQFF
clone_size: -
j_call: TRBJ2-1
v_call: TRBV28
d_call: -

cdr3_aa: CASSQEWGLGWPQHF
clone_size: -
j_call: TRBJ1-5
v_call: TRBV3-1/TRBV3-2
d_call: -

cdr3_aa: CSVGLAGAGGNEQFF
clone_size: -
j_call: TRBJ2-1
v_call: TRBV29-1
d_call: TRBD2

cdr3_aa: CASSSGQGDRETQYF
clone_size: -
j_call: TRBJ2-5
v_call: TRBV5-1
d_call: TRBD1

cdr3_aa: CASSFRLAGGPSTGELFF
clone_size: -
j_call: TRBJ2-2
v_call: TRBV7-8
d_call: TRBD2

cdr3_aa: CSALRQFEQYF
clone_size: -
j_call: TRBJ2-7
v_call: TRBV20-1
d_call: -